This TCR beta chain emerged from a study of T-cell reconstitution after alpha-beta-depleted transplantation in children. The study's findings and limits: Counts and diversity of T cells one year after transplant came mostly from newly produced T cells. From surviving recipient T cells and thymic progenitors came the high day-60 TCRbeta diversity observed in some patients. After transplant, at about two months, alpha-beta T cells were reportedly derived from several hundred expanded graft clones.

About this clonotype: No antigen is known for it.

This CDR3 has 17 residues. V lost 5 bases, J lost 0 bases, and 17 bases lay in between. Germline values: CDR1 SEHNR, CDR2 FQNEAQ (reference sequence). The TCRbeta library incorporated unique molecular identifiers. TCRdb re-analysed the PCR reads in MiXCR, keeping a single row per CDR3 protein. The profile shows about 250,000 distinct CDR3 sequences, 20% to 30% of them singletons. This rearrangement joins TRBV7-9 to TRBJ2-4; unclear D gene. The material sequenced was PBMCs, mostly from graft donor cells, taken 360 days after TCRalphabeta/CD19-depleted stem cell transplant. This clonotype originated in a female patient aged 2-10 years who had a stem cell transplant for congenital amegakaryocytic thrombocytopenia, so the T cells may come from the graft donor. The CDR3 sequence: CASSPTPSELAKNIQYF. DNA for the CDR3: TGTGCCAGCAGCCCCACCCCCTCAGAACTAGCCAAAAACATTCAGTACTTC. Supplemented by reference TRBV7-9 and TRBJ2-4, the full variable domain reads DTGVSQNPRHKITKRGQNVTFRCDPISEHNRLYWYRQTLGQGPEFLTYFQNEAQLEKSRLLSDRFSAERPKGSFSTLEIQRTEQGDSAMYLCASSPTPSELAKNIQYFGAGTRLSVL.